A single sample is the source of the 10 T cell receptor beta chains below, sequenced in a study of cytomegalovirus exposure and HLA in healthy donors. TCRdb's copy holds only in-frame clones and misses some; the assay was immunoSEQ multiplex PCR. The sample records a few hundred thousand clones, about 90% being singletons. Sequencing was carried out using PBMCs. The origin of the receptors is a young man in good health and CMV-seropositive.

The V gene is TRBV6-5, the J gene TRBJ1-3, with D perhaps matching TRBD1 (5 bases). The V end lost 4 bases, the J end lost 8 bases, and 9 bases lay between the germline ends. This CDR3 region has 12 residues. Per the germline V gene, CDR1 is MNHEY and CDR2 is SVGAGI. The CDR3 region has the DNA TGTGCCAGCAGTTCCTGGGACGACACCATATATTTT. Translated, it gives CASSSWDDTIYF.

The chain joins TRBV27 to TRBJ2-3, with a possible D match to TRBD1 (6 bases). Germline assignment: CDR1 MNHEY and CDR2 SMNVEV (reference sequence). Trimming removed 5 bases at V and 5 bases at J, with 26 bases between. This CDR3 is 18 amino acids long. CDR3 amino acids: CASSPLTLNRVRVDTQYF. CDR3 sequence (DNA): TGTGCCAGCAGTCCCTTGACCCTAAACAGGGTACGGGTAGATACGCAGTATTTT.

This chain joins TRBV28 and TRBJ2-3; tentatively, D is TRBD1 or TRBD2 (6 bases each). Germline V CDR1 and CDR2: MDHEN, SYDVKM. V shed 4 bases and J shed 3 bases, with 20 bases lying between them. This CDR3 has 17 residues. The CDR3 bases are TGTGCCAGCAGTTCCGGATTTGGGGGGCTAAGAACAGATACGCAGTATTTT. Translation gives CASSSGFGGLRTDTQYF.

In DNA form, the CDR3 reads TGTGCCAGCAGGGCCAGGGGCCAAACAGATACGCAGTATTTT. This translates into CASRARGQTDTQYF. This chain links TRBV6-6 with TRBJ2-3; D perhaps matches TRBD1 (6 bases). Per germline, CDR1 MNHNY and CDR2 SVGAGI (reference sequence). This CDR3 is 14 amino acids long. Trimming stripped 6 bases from V and 3 bases from J, with 13 bases between.

This clone was observed a single time. The chain couples TRBV7-3 to TRBJ2-7, with TRBD2 as a possible D gene (6 bases). This CDR3 region has 14 residues. V was shortened by 2 bases and J by 4 bases, with 12 bases between the two germline ends. The germline V gene encodes CDR1 SGHTA and CDR2 FQGTGA. The chain's CDR3 is CASSLGPGDYEQYF. Written as DNA, the CDR3 is TGTGCCAGCAGCTTAGGTCCGGGGGATTACGAGCAGTACTTC.

The chain employs TRBV29-1 and TRBJ2-1, with 7 bases identical to TRBD2. V dropped 0 bases and J dropped 15; count of bases not matched to a gene: 17. This CDR3 has 15 residues. CDR1 is SQVTM, CDR2 ANQGSEA, per germline. This CDR3 reads CSVEDVEREDEGLFF. In DNA, the CDR3 is TGCAGCGTTGAAGATGTCGAGCGGGAAGATGAGGGTCTGTTCTTC.

The chain uses TRBV4-1 and TRBJ1-4, with a possible D match to TRBD1 (6 bases). V lost 4 bases, J lost 7 bases, and 16 bases lay in between. The germline CDR1 and CDR2 sequences are MGHRA and YSYEKL. This CDR3 contains 15 residues. The CDR3 DNA reads TGCGCCAGCAGCCCCCGGACAGCGGGTTTTGAAAAACTGTTTTTT. This codes for CASSPRTAGFEKLFF.

The V gene is TRBV5-1, the J gene TRBJ2-5; possibly TRBD1 for D (6 bases). Between the trimmed V and J ends, which lost 0 bases and 5 bases, there was a span of 11 bases. CDR1 is SGHRS and CDR2 is YFSETQ in the germline V gene. This CDR3 spans 14 amino acids. For the CDR3, the DNA is TGCGCCAGCAGCTTGGAAGCAGGGGCTGAGACCCAGTACTTC. It specifies CASSLEAGAETQYF.

The V call is TRBV2, the J call TRBJ2-5; tentatively, D is TRBD1 or TRBD2 (5 bases each). CDR1 SNHLY and CDR2 FYNNEI come from the germline V gene. V lost 7 bases to trimming and J lost 7 bases, with 16 bases between them. This CDR3 spans 13 amino acids. The CDR3 sequence: CASILRGVGTQYF. In DNA, the CDR3 is TGTGCCAGCATCCTACGAGGGGTGGGGACCCAGTACTTC.

This clone was picked up a small number of times. The chain has TRBV7-9 and TRBJ1-2, with D possibly TRBD1 on 6 matching bases. The V gene's germline CDR1 is SEHNR and CDR2 FQNEAQ (reference sequence). The CDR3 is 14 amino acids. Trimming removed 5 bases at V and 6 bases at J, with 16 bases between. The DNA of the CDR3 is TGTGCCAGCAGCACAACAGGGTTGGTGAATGGCTACACCTTC. Translated, it gives CASSTTGLVNGYTF. Combining the CDR3 with reference TRBV7-9 and TRBJ1-2 gives the whole variable domain DTGVSQNPRHKITKRGQNVTFRCDPISEHNRLYWYRQTLGQGPEFLTYFQNEAQLEKSRLLSDRFSAERPKGSFSTLEIQRTEQGDSAMYLCASSTTGLVNGYTFGSGTRLTVV.